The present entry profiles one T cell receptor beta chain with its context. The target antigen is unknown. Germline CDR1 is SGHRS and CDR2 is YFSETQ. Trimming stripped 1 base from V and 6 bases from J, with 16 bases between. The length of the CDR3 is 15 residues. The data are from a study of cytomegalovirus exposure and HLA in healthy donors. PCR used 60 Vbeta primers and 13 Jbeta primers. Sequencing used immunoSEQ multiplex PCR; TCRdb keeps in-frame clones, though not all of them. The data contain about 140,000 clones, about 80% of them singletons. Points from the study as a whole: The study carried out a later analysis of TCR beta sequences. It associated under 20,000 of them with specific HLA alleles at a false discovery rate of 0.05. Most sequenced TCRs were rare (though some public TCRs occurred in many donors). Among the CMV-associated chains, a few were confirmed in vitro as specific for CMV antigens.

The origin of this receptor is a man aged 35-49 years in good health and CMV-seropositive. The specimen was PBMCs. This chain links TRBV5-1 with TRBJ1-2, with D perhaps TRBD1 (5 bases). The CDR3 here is CASSLRSGQTHGYTF. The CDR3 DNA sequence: TGCGCCAGCAGCTTGCGGTCAGGGCAGACCCATGGCTACACCTTC.